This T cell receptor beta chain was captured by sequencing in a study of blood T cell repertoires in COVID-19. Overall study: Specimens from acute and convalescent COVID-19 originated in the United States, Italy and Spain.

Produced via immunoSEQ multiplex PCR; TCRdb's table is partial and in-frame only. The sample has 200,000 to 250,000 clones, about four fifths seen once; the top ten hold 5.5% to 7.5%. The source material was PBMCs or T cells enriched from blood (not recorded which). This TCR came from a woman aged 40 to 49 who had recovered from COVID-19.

CDR3 nucleotides: TGTGCCTGGAGTCCGGGACAGACCTATGGCTACACCTTC. This sequence encodes CAWSPGQTYGYTF. The gene calls are TRBV30 and TRBJ1-2; 7 bases line up with TRBD1. The CDR3 is 13 residues long. V trimming: 2 bases; J trimming: 4 bases; junction bases outside the gene matches: 4. The germline CDR1 and CDR2 sequences are GTSNPN and SVGIG (reference sequence).